The source of this TCR beta chain is a study of blood T cell repertoires in COVID-19. Libraries were prepared by immunoSEQ multiplex PCR; TCRdb keeps only in-frame clonotypes and omits some of them. This table has about 110,000 clones, 60% to 80% appearing once. The germline V gene has CDR1 PRHDT and CDR2 FYEKMQ (reference sequence). The V end was cut by 5 bases, the J end by 0 bases, with 13 bases between. CDR3 size: 15 residues. This chain connects TRBV13 to TRBJ1-1; tentatively, D is TRBD1 (5 bases). The sequencing input was peripheral blood. The receptor was isolated from a human donor with acute or convalescent COVID-19. The donor label of this sample is uncertain. In DNA form, the CDR3 reads TGTGCCAGCAGCATTCGGACATGGATGAACACTGAAGCTTTCTTT. It specifies CASSIRTWMNTEAFF.